Following are 29 T cell receptor beta chains from one sample sequenced in a study of blood T cell repertoires in COVID-19. The table came from immunoSEQ multiplex PCR; TCRdb's copy has only in-frame clones and leaves some out. The sample lists about 110,000 clones; less than 90% were seen once. The sequenced material came from peripheral blood. The receptors derive from a human donor in a cohort sampled during active COVID-19.

The rearrangement links TRBV28 to TRBJ1-1; D remains ambiguous. This CDR3 spans 15 amino acids. Trimming shortened V by 3 bases and J by 0 bases, and 11 bases separated the two germline ends. The germline gives CDR1 MDHEN, CDR2 SYDVKM. The CDR3 nucleotides are TGTGCCAGCAGTTTGCCGTACAGCTTGAACACTGAAGCTTTCTTT. It specifies CASSLPYSLNTEAFF.

The chain uses TRBV10-1 and TRBJ1-2; 9 nucleotides match TRBD1. The CDR3 is 17 amino acids. Per the germline V gene, CDR1 is WNHNN and CDR2 is SYGVQD (reference sequence). Unmatched junction bases numbered 16, after V lost 7 bases and J lost 4 bases. CDR3 residues: CASTRGTGPLDGYGYTF. CDR3 coding DNA: TGCGCCAGCACCCGGGGGACAGGGCCCTTGGATGGCTATGGCTACACCTTC.

This chain uses TRBV5-1 with TRBJ2-2, with 8 bases that match TRBD1. Germline lookup yields CDR1 SGHRS and CDR2 YFSETQ. CDR3 length: 14 residues. V dropped 7 bases and J dropped 3; count of bases not matched to a gene: 5. In DNA form, the CDR3 reads TGCGCCAGCTGGACAGGGATGGACACCGGGGAGCTGTTTTTT. Translating gives CASWTGMDTGELFF.

The chain is built from TRBV19 and TRBJ2-1; TRBD2 agrees at 7 bases. CDR3 size: 18 residues. The V and J ends lost 3 bases and 0 bases, in that order; junction bases with no gene match: 11. Germline V lookup: CDR1 LNHDA, CDR2 SQIVND (reference sequence). The CDR3 region is CASSIWGEGLVSYNEQFF. CDR3 nucleotides: TGTGCCAGTAGTATCTGGGGGGAGGGTTTGGTCTCCTACAATGAGCAGTTCTTC.

The chain joins TRBV3-1 (or the pseudogene TRBV3-2) to TRBJ2-3; 12 nucleotides align to TRBD2. CDR3 length: 16 amino acids. V was clipped by 0 bases and J by 5 bases; unmatched bases: 3. From germline, CDR1 is LGHDT and CDR2 YNNKEL (reference sequence). The CDR3 protein is CASSQDPGLAGDTQYF. CDR3 in DNA: TGTGCCAGCAGCCAAGACCCGGGACTAGCGGGAGATACGCAGTATTTT.

This chain joins TRBV9 and TRBJ2-7; 10 bases fit TRBD2. This CDR3 comprises 14 residues. V was clipped by 3 bases and J by 5 bases; unmatched bases: 5. Germline V CDR1 and CDR2: SGDLS, YYNGEE. The CDR3 DNA follows: TGTGCCAGCAGCGGGCTAGCGGGAGTTGACGAGCAGTACGTC. Amino acid sequence: CASSGLAGVDEQYV.

This clone occurred once. The CDR3, as DNA: TGTGCCAGCAGTCTCCCGGAGGCCGGCGGTCAGCCCCAGCATTTT. It is translated as CASSLPEAGGQPQHF. V is TRBV28 and J is TRBJ1-5; D is uncertain. This CDR3 is built from 15 residues. Deletions cut 5 bases from V and 6 bases from J, with 17 bases between. Germline V gives CDR1 MDHEN, CDR2 SYDVKM.

The V call is TRBV27, the J call TRBJ1-1; TRBD1 aligns across 8 bases. Germline V gives CDR1 MNHEY, CDR2 SMNVEV (reference sequence). Trimming cost V 3 bases and J 5 bases; bases outside gene matches: 2. The CDR3 is made up of 13 amino acids. The CDR3 DNA follows: TGTGCCAGCAGTTTGGACAGGGCTACTGAAGCTTTCTTT. It encodes CASSLDRATEAFF.

V is TRBV30 and J is TRBJ2-1; perhaps TRBD2 as D (5 bases). Trimming left V 4 bases short and J 0 bases short, with 13 bases between. Germline CDR1 reads GTSNPN; CDR2 reads SVGIG (reference sequence). This CDR3 spans 15 amino acids. Here the CDR3 DNA reads TGTGCCTGGAACAACGAGGGATCCTCCTACAATGAGCAGTTCTTC. Translated, it gives CAWNNEGSSYNEQFF.

This clone has only a few counts. The chain uses TRBV24-1 and TRBJ2-1; perhaps TRBD1 as D (6 bases). The CDR3 loop spans 13 amino acids. The germline gives CDR1 KGHDR, CDR2 SFDVKD. With 6 bases removed from V and 5 bases from J, the gap between germline ends came to 10 bases. The CDR3 coding sequence is TGTGCCACCAGTCCGGACAGAAACAATGAGCAGTTCTTC. Protein product: CATSPDRNNEQFF.

The V and J genes are TRBV5-6 and TRBJ1-6; tentatively, D is TRBD1 (6 bases). V was cut by 0 bases and J by 10 bases, with 14 bases left in between. Germline loops: CDR1 SGHDT, CDR2 YYEEEE. This CDR3 has 15 amino acids. CDR3 DNA: TGTGCCAGCAGCTTGGTGGACAGTATAAGCTCACCCCTCCACTTT. Translated, it gives CASSLVDSISSPLHF.

This sequence joins TRBV27 and TRBJ2-7, with TRBD2 identical over 9 bases. CDR3 length: 14 amino acids. The V segment lost 8 bases and the J segment 3 bases; nucleotides outside the gene matches: 8. The germline gives CDR1 MNHEY, CDR2 SMNVEV (reference sequence). The CDR3 sequence is CASLLAGPYYEQYV. Here the CDR3 DNA reads TGTGCCAGCCTGCTAGCGGGACCTTACTACGAGCAGTACGTC.

This clone was seen a single time. In DNA, the CDR3 is TGCGCCAGCAGCTTGGAACCAGGGGCCACTATCTCTGGGCTGTTTTTT. This sequence encodes CASSLEPGATISGLFF. V gene TRBV5-1 combines with J gene TRBJ2-2; D might be TRBD1 (6 bases). Between the trimmed V and J ends, which lost 0 bases and 13 bases, there was a span of 22 bases. There are 16 residues in the CDR3. Per germline, CDR1 SGHRS and CDR2 YFSETQ.

This clone was seen once. The chain recombines TRBV7-2 with TRBJ2-7; TRBD2 might be the D (6 bases). From germline, CDR1 is SGHTA and CDR2 FQGNSA. The CDR3 covers 14 residues. Trimming took 5 bases from V and 0 from J, leaving 11 bases between them. Here the CDR3 DNA reads TGTGCCAGCAGCCCGCCGGGACTCTCCTACGAGCAGTACTTC. Its translation: CASSPPGLSYEQYF.

The V gene is TRBV6-1, the J gene TRBJ1-5, with D possibly TRBD1 on 6 matching bases. This CDR3 comprises 16 residues. Trimming removed 0 bases at V and 3 bases at J, with 12 bases between. Germline-derived CDR1 and CDR2 are MNHNS and SASEGT. The CDR3 region is CASSEARQAINQPQHF. CDR3 sequence (DNA): TGTGCCAGCAGTGAAGCGAGACAGGCTATCAATCAGCCCCAGCATTTT.

DNA for the CDR3: TGTGCCAGCAGTTCCCTCCGCAATCAGCCCCAGCATTTT. Its translation is CASSSLRNQPQHF. This rearrangement joins TRBV6-5 to TRBJ1-5; D is undetermined. Germline loops: CDR1 MNHEY, CDR2 SVGAGI. The ends were cut back, 4 bases at V and 2 bases at J, with 6 bases in the middle. The CDR3 runs to 13 residues.

The V call is TRBV6-2 or TRBV6-3, the J call TRBJ1-5, with 7 bases lining up with TRBD1. The CDR3 contains 13 residues. Losses at the gene ends were 5 bases for V and 7 bases for J; bases not matched to a gene: 5. The germline CDR1 and CDR2 sequences are MNHEY and SVGEGT. This CDR3 reads CASSPQGGQPQHF. The CDR3, as DNA: TGTGCCAGCAGTCCCCAGGGGGGACAGCCCCAGCATTTT.

The V gene is TRBV20-1, the J gene TRBJ2-7; TRBD1 might be the D (5 bases). This CDR3 is built from 11 residues. The germline gives CDR1 DFQATT, CDR2 SNEGSKA (reference sequence). Trimming pared 6 bases from V and 8 bases from J, leaving 14 bases between. CDR3: CSAQQATQQYF. The CDR3 bases are TGCAGTGCGCAACAGGCTACGCAGCAGTACTTC.

The V gene is TRBV29-1, the J gene TRBJ2-7; weak D call: TRBD2 (6 bases). In germline, CDR1 is SQVTM, CDR2 ANQGSEA. The CDR3 is made up of 11 amino acids. V lost 7 bases, J lost 6 bases, and 13 bases lay in between. CDR3 coding DNA: TGCAGCGATCTCGGGACTCCCGAGCAGTACGTC. This codes for CSDLGTPEQYV.

CDR3 in amino acids: CASRKPGQGAVDTEAFF. Written as DNA, the CDR3 is TGCGCCAGCAGAAAACCGGGACAGGGGGCGGTTGATACTGAAGCTTTCTTT. The rearrangement joins TRBV10-1 to TRBJ1-1; 12 positions match TRBD1. The V segment lost 6 bases and the J segment 5 bases; nucleotides outside the gene matches: 13. This CDR3 contains 17 residues. Germline V gene sequence: CDR1 WNHNN, CDR2 SYGVQD (reference sequence).

This chain joins TRBV7-3 and TRBJ2-1, with D possibly matching TRBD2 (5 bases). Germline lookup yields CDR1 SGHTA and CDR2 FQGTGA. This CDR3 is built from 13 residues. Trimming shortened V by 0 bases and J by 11 bases, and 11 bases separated the two germline ends. The CDR3 bases are TGTGCCAGCAGCTTAACACTCCTAGCACAGCAGTTCTTC. Its translation: CASSLTLLAQQFF.

This chain joins TRBV24-1 and TRBJ1-1; D is possibly TRBD1 (6 bases). The CDR3 is 16 amino acids. V was shortened by 2 bases and J by 6 bases, with 18 bases between the two germline ends. Germline-derived CDR1 and CDR2 are KGHDR and SFDVKD. As DNA, the CDR3 is TGTGCCACCAGTGATTCTGCCCTCCAGGGGCGGTCTGAAGCTTTCTTT. It translates to CATSDSALQGRSEAFF.

CDR3 sequence (DNA): TGTGCCAGCAGCCCCCGGGACAGCGATTCTGAAGCTTTCTTT. As protein: CASSPRDSDSEAFF. The V and J genes are TRBV7-2 and TRBJ1-1; 7 nucleotides line up with TRBD1. V gave up 5 bases and J gave up 6 bases; unmatched junction bases: 9. Germline V CDR1 and CDR2: SGHTA, FQGNSA. The CDR3 runs 14 residues.

This clone was picked up a small number of times. This sequence joins TRBV9 and TRBJ2-1; possibly TRBD2 for D (6 bases). Germline CDR1 and CDR2: SGDLS and YYNGEE. CDR3 size: 16 residues. V was trimmed by 3 bases and J by 0 bases, leaving 13 bases between them. Here the CDR3 reads CASSAKGSGSYNEQFF. DNA of the CDR3: TGTGCCAGCAGCGCCAAGGGTAGCGGCTCCTACAATGAGCAGTTCTTC.

This clone was counted ten times or more. This chain uses TRBV13 with TRBJ2-3; a possible D gene is TRBD2 (5 bases). CDR1 and CDR2 (germline): PRHDT, FYEKMQ (reference sequence). The V and J ends lost 0 bases and 5 bases respectively, with 15 bases between them. The CDR3 contains 16 residues. CDR3 protein: CASSLGVTPAGDTQYF. Written as DNA, the CDR3 is TGTGCCAGCAGCTTAGGCGTGACGCCCGCGGGAGATACGCAGTATTTT. The variable domain in full, completed from reference TRBV13 and TRBJ2-3, reads AAGVIQSPRHLIKEKRETATLKCYPIPRHDTVYWYQQGPGQDPQFLISFYEKMQSDKGSIPDRFSAQQFSDYHSELNMSSLELGDSALYFCASSLGVTPAGDTQYFGPGTRLTVL.

This clone was recorded only once. V and J are TRBV7-2 and TRBJ1-6; no clear D gene. Deletions cut 7 bases from V and 12 bases from J, with 25 bases between. This CDR3 spans 16 amino acids. Per the germline V gene, CDR1 is SGHTA and CDR2 is FQGNSA. CDR3: CASTPRVPDDYLPLHF. CDR3 in DNA: TGTGCCAGCACCCCCCGAGTGCCGGACGACTATTTACCCCTCCACTTT. Based on the CDR3 plus reference TRBV7-2 and TRBJ1-6, the full variable domain is GAGVSQSPSNKVTEKGKDVELRCDPISGHTALYWYRQSLGQGLEFLIYFQGNSAPDKSGLPSDRFSAERTGGSVSTLTIQRTQQEDSAVYLCASTPRVPDDYLPLHFGNGTRLTVT.

The chain employs TRBV4-1 and TRBJ1-5, with D tentatively TRBD1 (5 bases). This CDR3 region has 14 residues. Germline V lookup: CDR1 MGHRA, CDR2 YSYEKL. V lost 1 base and J 7 bases, leaving 11 bases between the germline ends. CDR3 nucleotides: TGCGCCAGCAGCCAAGGGGCAGGGCTCCAGCCCCAGCATTTT. Its translation: CASSQGAGLQPQHF.

This chain connects TRBV18 to TRBJ2-1, with unresolved D. The CDR3 loop spans 10 amino acids. Trimming removed 6 bases at V and 6 bases at J, with 3 bases between. Germline V gene data show CDR1 as KGHSH and CDR2 as LQKENI. The CDR3 loop reads CASSGNEQFF. The CDR3 DNA sequence: TGTGCCAGCTCCGGCAATGAGCAGTTCTTC.

This chain uses TRBV28 with TRBJ2-2; TRBD1 matches at 10 bases. V was pared by 1 base and J by 1 base, with 3 bases of the junction left unmatched. Germline CDR1 MDHEN, CDR2 SYDVKM. The CDR3 covers 17 residues. This CDR3 is CASSLSTGGVNTGELFF. The CDR3 nucleotides read TGTGCCAGCAGTTTATCGACAGGGGGCGTGAACACCGGGGAGCTGTTTTTT. Combining the CDR3 with reference TRBV28 and TRBJ2-2 gives the whole variable domain DVKVTQSSRYLVKRTGEKVFLECVQDMDHENMFWYRQDPGLGLRLIYFSYDVKMKEKGDIPEGYSVSREKKERFSLILESASTNQTSMYLCASSLSTGGVNTGELFFGEGSRLTVL.